The 27 T cell receptor beta chains in this list originate from one sample, sequenced in a study of radiotherapy plus CTLA-4 blockade in lung cancer. Clones were sequenced by immunoSEQ multiplex PCR, and TCRdb holds only the in-frame ones, with some missing. The sample shows nearly 95,000 clones, about four fifths of them seen only once. The sample in question was peripheral blood, obtained from a patient treated with radiotherapy plus ipilimumab. Receptors originate from a human donor with non-small cell lung cancer that progressed on radiotherapy plus ipilimumab.

The chain has TRBV5-5 and TRBJ2-7; 7 positions agree with TRBD1. The CDR3 covers 13 residues. CDR1 is SGHKS and CDR2 is YYEKEE in the germline V gene (reference sequence). Losses at the gene ends were 3 bases for V and 9 bases for J; bases not matched to a gene: 9. CDR3 amino acids: CASSSPGQSVQYF. The CDR3 nucleotides read TGTGCCAGCAGCTCCCCGGGACAGTCCGTGCAGTACTTC.

The chain recombines TRBV18 with TRBJ2-7, with D perhaps TRBD1 (6 bases). The CDR3 has 12 amino acids. Germline V gene lookup returns CDR1 KGHSH and CDR2 LQKENI. Trimming removed 5 bases at V and 8 bases at J, with 13 bases between. The CDR3 region is CASSDQGFKQYF. CDR3 sequence (DNA): TGTGCCAGCTCAGACCAGGGGTTCAAGCAGTACTTC.

This clone was counted a few times. The J gene is TRBJ2-5, the V gene TRBV5-4; 9 bases agree with TRBD2. The CDR3 contains 18 residues. Looked up from germline, CDR1 is SGHNT and CDR2 is YYREEE (reference sequence). V dropped 1 base and J dropped 2; count of bases not matched to a gene: 12. The CDR3, as DNA: TGTGCCAGCAGCTTGATGAATTCCCGCGGGAGGGGACAAGAGACCCAGTACTTC. Its translation: CASSLMNSRGRGQETQYF.

As for this clone: At one boundary the junction diverges from the germline segment, which might be a read error. The rearrangement joins TRBV6-1 to TRBJ2-3; 10 nucleotides line up with TRBD2. The CDR3 length is 15 residues. Germline loops: CDR1 MNHNS, CDR2 SASEGT. The CDR3 DNA reads as TGTTCCAGCATTCGGACTAGCGGAGGCACAGATACGCAGTATTTT. Protein: CSSIRTSGGTDTQYF.

V usage is TRBV9 and J usage is TRBJ2-3, with 9 bases that match TRBD2. The CDR3 sequence is 14 residues long. V lost 4 bases to trimming and J lost 1 base; unmatched junction nucleotides: 1. Germline CDR1 SGDLS, CDR2 YYNGEE. The CDR3, as DNA: TGTGCCAGCAGCCTAGCGGGACGCACAGATACGCAGTATTTT. It yields the protein CASSLAGRTDTQYF. The full variable domain, rest sourced from reference TRBV9 and TRBJ2-3, is DSGVTQTPKHLITATGQRVTLRCSPRSGDLSVYWYQQSLDQGLQFLIQYYNGEERAKGNILERFSAQQFPDLHSELNLSSLELGDSALYFCASSLAGRTDTQYFGPGTRLTVL.

CDR3 sequence: CASSEWQGITGELFF. CDR3 DNA: TGTGCCAGCAGTGAATGGCAGGGGATAACCGGGGAGCTGTTTTTT. The chain is built from TRBV2 and TRBJ2-2, with TRBD1 as a possible D gene (6 bases). The ends were cut back, 2 bases at V and 5 bases at J, with 12 bases in the middle. Germline V lookup: CDR1 SNHLY, CDR2 FYNNEI. The CDR3 totals 15 residues. Supplemented by reference TRBV2 and TRBJ2-2, the full variable domain reads EPEVTQTPSHQVTQMGQEVILRCVPISNHLYFYWYRQILGQKVEFLVSFYNNEISEKSEIFDDQFSVERPDGSNFTLKIRSTKLEDSAMYFCASSEWQGITGELFFGEGSRLTVL.

The CDR3 region has the DNA TGTGCCAGTAGTAAGGACCCCGGACCCTACAATGAGCAGTTCTTC. Its protein is CASSKDPGPYNEQFF. J is TRBJ2-1 and V is TRBV19; D is unclear. Germline values: CDR1 LNHDA, CDR2 SQIVND (reference sequence). The CDR3 has 15 amino acids. The V end was cut by 4 bases, the J end by 2 bases, with 12 bases between. The entire variable domain, with the rest obtained from reference TRBV19 and TRBJ2-1, is as follows: DGGITQSPKYLFRKEGQNVTLSCEQNLNHDAMYWYRQDPGQGLRLIYYSQIVNDFQKGDIAEGYSVSREKKESFPLTVTSAQKNPTAFYLCASSKDPGPYNEQFFGPGTRLTVL.

The gene calls are TRBV9 and TRBJ2-5; D possibly corresponds to TRBD1 (6 bases). In germline, CDR1 is SGDLS, CDR2 YYNGEE. The CDR3 extends over 14 amino acids. Trimming stripped 7 bases from V and 4 bases from J, with 17 bases between. CDR3 sequence (DNA): TGTGCCAGCCAGCGAGGGGGTCGGGGAGAGACCCAGTACTTC. As protein: CASQRGGRGETQYF. The entire variable domain, with the rest obtained from reference TRBV9 and TRBJ2-5, is as follows: DSGVTQTPKHLITATGQRVTLRCSPRSGDLSVYWYQQSLDQGLQFLIQYYNGEERAKGNILERFSAQQFPDLHSELNLSSLELGDSALYFCASQRGGRGETQYFGPGTRLLVL.

The chain uses TRBV7-9 and TRBJ1-5; D is possibly TRBD1 (6 bases). There are 15 residues in the CDR3. Germline lookup yields CDR1 SEHNR and CDR2 FQNEAQ (reference sequence). Trimming took off 4 bases at V and 7 bases at J, with 17 bases between the two ends. CDR3 residues: CASSSLGEGGQPQHF. The CDR3 region has the DNA TGTGCCAGCAGCTCCCTGGGCGAGGGGGGACAGCCCCAGCATTTT.

The chain employs TRBV28 and TRBJ1-5; D not certain. The CDR3 is 13 residues long. CDR1 and CDR2 (germline): MDHEN, SYDVKM. Trimming stripped 5 bases from V and 7 bases from J, with 12 bases between. CDR3 protein: CASSPPGVQPQHF. The CDR3 bases are TGTGCCAGCAGTCCCCCTGGCGTGCAGCCCCAGCATTTT.

This clone was recorded a few times. The chain uses TRBV4-1 and TRBJ1-2; possible D gene TRBD1, 5 bases. The length of the CDR3 is 15 residues. V dropped 1 base and J dropped 7 bases, with 16 bases sitting between them. Germline assignment: CDR1 MGHRA and CDR2 YSYEKL. DNA for the CDR3: TGCGCCAGCAGCCAAGTTGCGGGGCAGGTGGGTGGCTACACCTTC. Translation: CASSQVAGQVGGYTF.

The chain joins TRBV21-1 to TRBJ2-6; the table's TRBD1 call for D was not verified on the DNA. TRBV21-1 is annotated as a pseudogene. The CDR3 totals 19 residues. CDR3 nucleotide sequence: TGTGCCAGCAGCAAAGGGTTAAAGGGGGTAAGCTCTGGGGCCAACGTCCTGACTTTC. Protein sequence: CASSKGLKGVSSGANVLTF.

This clone appeared once. The V call is TRBV2, the J call TRBJ1-1, with no clear D. Germline values: CDR1 SNHLY, CDR2 FYNNEI. The length of the CDR3 is 11 residues. Between the trimmed V and J ends, which lost 2 bases and 7 bases, there was a span of 5 bases. This CDR3 reads CASSEWREAFF. DNA for the CDR3: TGTGCCAGCAGTGAATGGCGTGAAGCTTTCTTT.

The rearrangement joins TRBV28 to TRBJ2-5; D gene unclear. The CDR3 extends over 13 amino acids. Germline lookup yields CDR1 MDHEN and CDR2 SYDVKM. V gave up 4 bases and J gave up 1 base, with 7 bases separating them. The CDR3 region is CASSWTVQETQYF. In nucleotides, the CDR3 is TGTGCCAGCAGTTGGACGGTCCAAGAGACCCAGTACTTC.

The genes are TRBV10-3 and TRBJ2-3, with 10 bases that match TRBD2. In germline, CDR1 is ENHRY, CDR2 SYGVKD. J was trimmed by 0 bases and V by 6 bases; bases with no gene match: 6. The CDR3 length is 16 residues. The CDR3 reads CAIRDLTSGSTDTQYF. CDR3 nucleotides: TGTGCCATCAGGGACTTGACTAGCGGGAGCACAGATACGCAGTATTTT.

This clone was picked up one time. CDR3 in amino acids: CASSPEAGISYEQYF. The CDR3 DNA reads TGTGCCAGCTCACCAGAGGCAGGGATCTCCTACGAGCAGTACTTC. This rearrangement joins TRBV18 to TRBJ2-7, with TRBD1 as a possible D gene (5 bases). Germline loops: CDR1 KGHSH, CDR2 LQKENI. The V and J ends lost 2 bases and 0 bases respectively, with 11 bases between them. The CDR3 spans 15 residues.

The chain recombines TRBV7-9 with TRBJ2-7, with 8 bases lining up with TRBD1. V was clipped by 5 bases and J by 3 bases; unmatched bases: 6. There are 14 residues in the CDR3. CDR1 is SEHNR, CDR2 FQNEAQ, per germline (reference sequence). In DNA form, the CDR3 reads TGTGCCAGCAGCCCAGGGGGCGGTTACTACGAGCAGTACGTC. Protein product: CASSPGGGYYEQYV.

The rearrangement joins TRBV5-1 to TRBJ1-5; 7 bases line up with TRBD1. Germline CDR1 SGHRS, CDR2 YFSETQ. V dropped 4 bases and J dropped 3; count of bases not matched to a gene: 4. The CDR3 length is 14 residues. The CDR3: CASSKTGINQPQHF. The CDR3 nucleotides are TGCGCCAGCAGCAAGACAGGGATCAATCAGCCCCAGCATTTT.

The V and J genes are TRBV7-3 and TRBJ2-1, with 7 bases identical to TRBD2. The CDR3 totals 14 residues. V dropped 2 bases and J dropped 8; count of bases not matched to a gene: 6. Germline V gene data show CDR1 as SGHTA and CDR2 as FQGTGA. In DNA, the CDR3 is TGTGCCAGCAGCTTATCGGCGGGAGCGGATGAGCAGTTCTTC. This encodes CASSLSAGADEQFF.

This chain joins TRBV19 and TRBJ2-3; TRBD1 might be the D (5 bases). Trimming took off 6 bases at V and 4 bases at J, with 20 bases between the two ends. From germline, CDR1 is LNHDA and CDR2 SQIVND (reference sequence). This CDR3 has 16 amino acids. The CDR3 DNA follows: TGTGCCAGTAGAAATCCCGGTGGGGCAGGCGCAGATACGCAGTATTTT. Encoded protein: CASRNPGGAGADTQYF.

The chain links TRBV11-3 to TRBJ2-2; 10 nucleotides match TRBD2. V gave up 5 bases and J gave up 0 bases; unmatched junction bases: 3. CDR1 is SGHNT, CDR2 YENEEA, per germline. CDR3 length: 16 amino acids. The CDR3 DNA reads as TGTGCCAGCAGCATACTAGCGGGAACGAACACCGGGGAGCTGTTTTTT. The encoded protein is CASSILAGTNTGELFF.

The rearrangement uses TRBV5-1 and TRBJ2-1, with TRBD2 identical over 10 bases. This CDR3 has 16 residues. Germline assignment: CDR1 SGHRS and CDR2 YFSETQ. The J segment lost 2 bases and the V segment lost 3 bases, leaving 5 bases of the junction unmatched. CDR3 sequence reads: CASSWTSGVTYNEQFF. The CDR3 DNA sequence: TGCGCCAGCAGCTGGACTAGCGGAGTCACCTACAATGAGCAGTTCTTC.

The chain has TRBV5-6 and TRBJ2-2, with 13 nucleotides matching TRBD2. Germline trimming cut 4 bases from V and 5 bases from J; bases unmatched to any gene: 5. Germline CDR1 SGHDT, CDR2 YYEEEE. The CDR3 extends over 16 amino acids. The CDR3, as DNA: TGTGCCAGCAGCGGAGGACTAGCGGGAGATACCGGGGAGCTGTTTTTT. Translation gives CASSGGLAGDTGELFF.

The V gene is TRBV28, the J gene TRBJ2-1, with D perhaps matching TRBD1 or TRBD2 (5 bases each). The CDR3 runs 14 residues. Per the germline V gene, CDR1 is MDHEN and CDR2 is SYDVKM. The V gene lost 8 bases and the J gene lost 0 bases, with 11 bases spanning the gap. CDR3 sequence (DNA): TGTGCCAGCGAGGGTACAGGCTCCTACAATGAGCAGTTCTTC. Translated: CASEGTGSYNEQFF.

This clone is a singleton in its sample. The chain has TRBV5-4 and TRBJ2-5; D possibly matches TRBD1 or TRBD2 (5 bases each). Germline CDR1 reads SGHNT; CDR2 reads YYREEE (reference sequence). The germline V and J ends were trimmed by 0 bases and 2 bases, with 11 bases remaining between them. This CDR3 contains 15 residues. The CDR3 bases are TGTGCCAGCAGCTTGGGGGACGCCGGACAAGAGACCCAGTACTTC. Translating it yields CASSLGDAGQETQYF.

This rearrangement joins TRBV6-5 to TRBJ1-3, with TRBD1 as a possible D gene (5 bases). The CDR3 has 13 residues. V was trimmed by 6 bases and J by 3 bases, leaving 9 bases between them. CDR1 and CDR2 from the germline V gene are MNHEY and SVGAGI. This CDR3 is CASRGDFGNTIYF. The DNA for the CDR3 is TGTGCCAGCAGGGGGGACTTTGGAAACACCATATATTTT.

The V call is TRBV9, the J call TRBJ2-3; 10 bases are a match to TRBD1. CDR1 and CDR2 from the germline V gene are SGDLS and YYNGEE. Trimming at V came to 0 bases and at J to 4 bases, leaving 2 bases not matched to a gene. The CDR3 covers 15 residues. CDR3 amino acids: CASSVGQGAADTQYF. The CDR3 DNA is TGTGCCAGCAGCGTAGGACAGGGGGCTGCAGATACGCAGTATTTT.